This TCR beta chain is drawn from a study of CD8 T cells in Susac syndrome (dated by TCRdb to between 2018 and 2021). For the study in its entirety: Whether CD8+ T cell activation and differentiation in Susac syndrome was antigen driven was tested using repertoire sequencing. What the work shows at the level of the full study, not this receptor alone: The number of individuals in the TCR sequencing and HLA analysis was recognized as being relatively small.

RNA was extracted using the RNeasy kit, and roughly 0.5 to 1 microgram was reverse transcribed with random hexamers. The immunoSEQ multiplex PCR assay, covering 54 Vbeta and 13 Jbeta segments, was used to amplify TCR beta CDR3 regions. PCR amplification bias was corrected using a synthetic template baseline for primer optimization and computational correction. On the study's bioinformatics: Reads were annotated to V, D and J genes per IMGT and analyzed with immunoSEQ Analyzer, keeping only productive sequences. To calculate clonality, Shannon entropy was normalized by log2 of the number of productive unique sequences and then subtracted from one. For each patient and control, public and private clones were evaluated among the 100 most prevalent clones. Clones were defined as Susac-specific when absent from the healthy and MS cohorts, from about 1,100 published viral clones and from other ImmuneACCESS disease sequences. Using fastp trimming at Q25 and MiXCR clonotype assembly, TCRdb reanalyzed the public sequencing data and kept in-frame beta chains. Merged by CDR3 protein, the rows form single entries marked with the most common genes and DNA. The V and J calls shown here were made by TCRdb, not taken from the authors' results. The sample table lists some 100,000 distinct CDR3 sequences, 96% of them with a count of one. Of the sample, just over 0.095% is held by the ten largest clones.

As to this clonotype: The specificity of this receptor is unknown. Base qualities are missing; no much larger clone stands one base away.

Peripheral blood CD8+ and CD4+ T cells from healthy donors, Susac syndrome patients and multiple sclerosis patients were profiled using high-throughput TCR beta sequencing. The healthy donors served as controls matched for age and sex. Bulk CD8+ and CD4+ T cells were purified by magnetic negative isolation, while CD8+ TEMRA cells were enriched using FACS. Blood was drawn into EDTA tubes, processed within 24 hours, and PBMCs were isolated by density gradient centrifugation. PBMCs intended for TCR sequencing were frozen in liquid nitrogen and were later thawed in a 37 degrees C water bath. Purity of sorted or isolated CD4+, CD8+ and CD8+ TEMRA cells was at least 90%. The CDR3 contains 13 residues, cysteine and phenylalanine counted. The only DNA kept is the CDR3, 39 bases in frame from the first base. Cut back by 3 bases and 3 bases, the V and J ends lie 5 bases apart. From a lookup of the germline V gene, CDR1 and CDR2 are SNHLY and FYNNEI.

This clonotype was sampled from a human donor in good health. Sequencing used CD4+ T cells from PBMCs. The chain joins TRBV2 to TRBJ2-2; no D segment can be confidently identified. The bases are TGTGCCAGCAGTGACGTCCACACCGGGGAGCTGTTTTTT. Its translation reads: CASSDVHTGELFF.